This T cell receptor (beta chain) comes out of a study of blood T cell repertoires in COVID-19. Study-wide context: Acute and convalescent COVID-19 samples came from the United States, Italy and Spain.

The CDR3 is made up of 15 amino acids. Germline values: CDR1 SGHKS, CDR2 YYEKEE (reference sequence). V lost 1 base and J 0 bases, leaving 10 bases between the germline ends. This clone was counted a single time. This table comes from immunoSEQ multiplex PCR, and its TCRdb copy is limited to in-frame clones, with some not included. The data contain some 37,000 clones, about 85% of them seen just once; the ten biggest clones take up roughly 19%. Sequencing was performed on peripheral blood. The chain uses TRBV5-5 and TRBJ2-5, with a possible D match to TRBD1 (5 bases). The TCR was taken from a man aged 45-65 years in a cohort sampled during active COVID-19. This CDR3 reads CASSLFVRDQETQYF. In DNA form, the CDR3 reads TGTGCCAGCAGCTTGTTCGTCAGGGACCAAGAGACCCAGTACTTC.